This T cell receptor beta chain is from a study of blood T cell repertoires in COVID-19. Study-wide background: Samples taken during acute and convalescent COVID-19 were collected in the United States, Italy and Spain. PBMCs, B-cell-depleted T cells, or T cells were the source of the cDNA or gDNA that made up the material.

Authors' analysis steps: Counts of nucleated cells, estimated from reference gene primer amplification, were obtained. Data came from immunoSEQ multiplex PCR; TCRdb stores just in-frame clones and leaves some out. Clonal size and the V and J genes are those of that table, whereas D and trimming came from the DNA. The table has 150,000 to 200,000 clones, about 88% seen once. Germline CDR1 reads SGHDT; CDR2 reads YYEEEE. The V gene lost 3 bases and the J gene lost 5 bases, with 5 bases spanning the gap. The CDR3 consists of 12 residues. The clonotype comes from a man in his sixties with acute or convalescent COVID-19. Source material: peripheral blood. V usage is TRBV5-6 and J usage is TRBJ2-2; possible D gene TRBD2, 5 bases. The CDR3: CASSWETGELFF. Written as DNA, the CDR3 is TGTGCCAGCAGCTGGGAGACCGGGGAGCTGTTTTTT.